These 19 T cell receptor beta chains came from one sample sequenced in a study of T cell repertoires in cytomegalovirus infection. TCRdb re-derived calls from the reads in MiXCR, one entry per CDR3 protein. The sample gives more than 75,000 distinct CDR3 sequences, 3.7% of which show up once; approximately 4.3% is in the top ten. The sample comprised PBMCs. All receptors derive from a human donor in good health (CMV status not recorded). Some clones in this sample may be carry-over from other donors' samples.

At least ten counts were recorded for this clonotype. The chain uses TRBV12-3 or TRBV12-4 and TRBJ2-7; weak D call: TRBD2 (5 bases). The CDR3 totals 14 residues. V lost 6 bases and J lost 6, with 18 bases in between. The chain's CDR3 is CASSPMRRSGEQYF. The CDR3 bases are TGTGCCAGCAGCCCCATGAGGAGGTCTGGCGAGCAGTACTTC.

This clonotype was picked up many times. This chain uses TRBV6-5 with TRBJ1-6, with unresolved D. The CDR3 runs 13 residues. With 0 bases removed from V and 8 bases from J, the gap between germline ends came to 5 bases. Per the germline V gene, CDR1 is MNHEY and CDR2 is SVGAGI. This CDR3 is CASSYSGDSPLHF. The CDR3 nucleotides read TGTGCCAGCAGTTACTCTGGGGATTCACCCCTCCACTTT.

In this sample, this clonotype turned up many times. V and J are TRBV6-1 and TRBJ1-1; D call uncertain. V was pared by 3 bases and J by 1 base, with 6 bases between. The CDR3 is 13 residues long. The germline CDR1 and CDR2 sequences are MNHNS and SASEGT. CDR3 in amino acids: CASSDLANTEAFF. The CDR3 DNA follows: TGTGCCAGCAGTGATCTAGCGAACACTGAAGCTTTCTTT.

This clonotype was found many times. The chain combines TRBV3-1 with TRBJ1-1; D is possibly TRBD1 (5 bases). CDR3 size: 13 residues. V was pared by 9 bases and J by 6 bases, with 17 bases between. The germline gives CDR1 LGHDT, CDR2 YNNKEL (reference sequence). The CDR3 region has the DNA TGTGCCAGTGAGAACTTCGGGACCCCTGAAGCTTTCTTT. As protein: CASENFGTPEAFF.

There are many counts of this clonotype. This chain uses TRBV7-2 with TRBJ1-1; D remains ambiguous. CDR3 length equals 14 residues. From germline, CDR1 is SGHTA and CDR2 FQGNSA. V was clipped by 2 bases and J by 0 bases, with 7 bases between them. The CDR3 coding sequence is TGTGCCAGCAGCTTACCGGGTCTGAACACTGAAGCTTTCTTT. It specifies CASSLPGLNTEAFF.

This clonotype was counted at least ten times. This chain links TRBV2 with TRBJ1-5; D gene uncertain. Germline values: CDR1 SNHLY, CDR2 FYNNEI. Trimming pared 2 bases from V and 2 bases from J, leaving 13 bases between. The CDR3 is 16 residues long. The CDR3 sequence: CASSERPLAGNQPQHF. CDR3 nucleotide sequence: TGTGCCAGCAGTGAACGACCCTTGGCGGGCAATCAGCCCCAGCATTTT.

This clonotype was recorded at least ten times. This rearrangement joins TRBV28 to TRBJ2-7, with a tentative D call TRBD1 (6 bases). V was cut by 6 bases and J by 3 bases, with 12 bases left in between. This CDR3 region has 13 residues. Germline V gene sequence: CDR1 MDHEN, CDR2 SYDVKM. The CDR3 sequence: CASRTGQIYEQYF. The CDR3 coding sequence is TGTGCCAGCAGAACTGGACAGATCTACGAGCAGTACTTC.

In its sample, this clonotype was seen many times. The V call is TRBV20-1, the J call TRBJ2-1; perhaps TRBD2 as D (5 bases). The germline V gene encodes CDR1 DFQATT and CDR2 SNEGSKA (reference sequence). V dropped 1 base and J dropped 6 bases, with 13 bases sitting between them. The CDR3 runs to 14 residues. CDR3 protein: CSARAGKFFNEQFF. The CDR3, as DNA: TGCAGTGCTAGAGCCGGGAAGTTCTTCAATGAGCAGTTCTTC.

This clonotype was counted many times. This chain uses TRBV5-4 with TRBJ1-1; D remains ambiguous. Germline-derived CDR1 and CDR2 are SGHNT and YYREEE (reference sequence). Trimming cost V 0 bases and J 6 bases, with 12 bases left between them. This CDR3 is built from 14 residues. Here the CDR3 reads CASSLERAGAEAFF. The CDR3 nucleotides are TGTGCCAGCAGCTTGGAGCGGGCGGGCGCTGAAGCTTTCTTT.

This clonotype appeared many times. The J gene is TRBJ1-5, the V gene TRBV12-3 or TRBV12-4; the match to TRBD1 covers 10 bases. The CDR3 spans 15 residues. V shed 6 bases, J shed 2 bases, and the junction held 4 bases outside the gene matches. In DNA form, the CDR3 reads TGTGCCAGCAGGACCGGGACAGGGGGCAATCAGCCCCAGCATTTT. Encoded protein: CASRTGTGGNQPQHF.

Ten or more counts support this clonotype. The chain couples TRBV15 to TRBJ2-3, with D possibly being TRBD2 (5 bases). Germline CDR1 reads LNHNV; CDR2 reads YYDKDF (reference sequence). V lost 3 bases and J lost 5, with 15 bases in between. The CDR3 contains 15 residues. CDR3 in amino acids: CATSRTPNRGDTQYF. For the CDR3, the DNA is TGTGCCACCAGCAGGACTCCAAACCGGGGAGATACGCAGTATTTT.

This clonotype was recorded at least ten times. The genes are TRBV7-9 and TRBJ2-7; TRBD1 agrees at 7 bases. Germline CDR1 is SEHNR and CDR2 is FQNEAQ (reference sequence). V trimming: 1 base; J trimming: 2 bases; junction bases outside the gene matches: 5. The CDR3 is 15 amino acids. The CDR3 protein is CASSLGTGPTYEQYF. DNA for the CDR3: TGTGCCAGCAGCTTAGGGACAGGACCTACCTACGAGCAGTACTTC.

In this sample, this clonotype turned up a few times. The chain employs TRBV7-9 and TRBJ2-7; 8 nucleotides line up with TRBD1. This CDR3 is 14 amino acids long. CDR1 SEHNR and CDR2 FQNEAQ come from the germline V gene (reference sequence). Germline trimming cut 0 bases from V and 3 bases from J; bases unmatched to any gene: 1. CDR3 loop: CASSLAGQVYEQYF. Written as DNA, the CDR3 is TGTGCCAGCAGCTTAGCGGGACAGGTCTACGAGCAGTACTTC.

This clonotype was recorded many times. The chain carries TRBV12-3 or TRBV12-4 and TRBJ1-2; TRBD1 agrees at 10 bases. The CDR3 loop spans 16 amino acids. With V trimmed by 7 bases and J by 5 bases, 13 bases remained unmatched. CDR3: CASTITRTGGFYGYTF. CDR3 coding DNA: TGTGCCAGCACCATAACCCGGACAGGGGGATTTTATGGCTACACCTTC.

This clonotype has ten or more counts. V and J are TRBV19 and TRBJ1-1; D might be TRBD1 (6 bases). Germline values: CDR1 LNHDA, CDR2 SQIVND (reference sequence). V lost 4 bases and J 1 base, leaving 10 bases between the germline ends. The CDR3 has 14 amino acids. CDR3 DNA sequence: TGTGCCAGTAGTAGTGACAGGCGGAACACTGAAGCTTTCTTT. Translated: CASSSDRRNTEAFF.

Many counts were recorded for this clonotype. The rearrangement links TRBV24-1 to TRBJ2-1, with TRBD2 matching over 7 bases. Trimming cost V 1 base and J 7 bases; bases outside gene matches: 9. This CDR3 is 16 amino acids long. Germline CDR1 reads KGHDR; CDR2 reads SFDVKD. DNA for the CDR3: TGTGCCACCAGTGATTTTGGCGGGGGACCTAGAAATGAGCAGTTCTTC. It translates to CATSDFGGGPRNEQFF.

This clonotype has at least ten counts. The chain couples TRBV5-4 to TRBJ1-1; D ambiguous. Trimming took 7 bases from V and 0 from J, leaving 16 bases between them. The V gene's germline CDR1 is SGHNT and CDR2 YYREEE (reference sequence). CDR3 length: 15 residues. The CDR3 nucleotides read TGTGCCAGCTCCGGGTCCGGAAACATGAACACTGAAGCTTTCTTT. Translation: CASSGSGNMNTEAFF.

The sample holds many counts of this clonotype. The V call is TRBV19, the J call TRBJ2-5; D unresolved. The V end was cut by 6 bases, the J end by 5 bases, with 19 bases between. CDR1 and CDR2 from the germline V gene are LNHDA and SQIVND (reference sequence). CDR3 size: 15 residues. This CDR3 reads CASSPIPRGMETQYF. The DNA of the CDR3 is TGTGCCAGTAGCCCGATCCCCCGAGGTATGGAGACCCAGTACTTC.

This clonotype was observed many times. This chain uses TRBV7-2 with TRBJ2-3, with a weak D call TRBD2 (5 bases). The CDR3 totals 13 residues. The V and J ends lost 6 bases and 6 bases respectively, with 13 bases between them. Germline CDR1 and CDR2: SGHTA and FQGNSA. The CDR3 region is CASSQRVSDTQYF. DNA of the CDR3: TGTGCCAGCAGTCAGAGGGTCTCTGATACGCAGTATTTT.